The 22 T cell receptor beta chains below all came from one sample that was sequenced in a study of CD8 T cells in Susac syndrome. An amount of RNA that ranged from 0.5 to 1 ug was reverse transcribed with random hexamers. Each CDR3 protein gets one entry after TCRdb re-called the immunoSEQ multiplex PCR reads with MiXCR. Among 250,000 or so distinct CDR3 sequences listed, around 95% were seen once. Specimen: CD4+ T cells from PBMCs. The receptor source for this set is a human donor with multiple sclerosis.

The chain employs TRBV6-5 and TRBJ1-5; 8 positions agree with TRBD1. V dropped 0 bases and J dropped 2; count of bases not matched to a gene: 6. Per germline, CDR1 MNHEY and CDR2 SVGAGI. The CDR3 spans 17 residues. The CDR3 loop is CASSYSGQGGGNQPQHF. The DNA for the CDR3 is TGTGCCAGCAGTTACTCCGGACAGGGAGGTGGCAATCAGCCCCAGCATTTT.

This clonotype was counted once. The rearrangement joins TRBV20-1 to TRBJ2-7, with 10 nucleotides matching TRBD1. The germline V gene encodes CDR1 DFQATT and CDR2 SNEGSKA (reference sequence). The V segment lost 5 bases and the J segment 5 bases; nucleotides outside the gene matches: 9. This CDR3 comprises 14 residues. The CDR3 reads CSAQPGDRGNEQYF. The CDR3 DNA reads TGCAGTGCTCAACCTGGGGACAGGGGAAACGAGCAGTACTTC.

The chain is built from TRBV29-1 and TRBJ1-4; 9 bases align to TRBD1. CDR1 is SQVTM, CDR2 ANQGSEA, per germline. V was clipped by 6 bases and J by 5 bases; unmatched bases: 19. The CDR3 covers 18 residues. CDR3 nucleotide sequence: TGCAGCGTGGAAACAGGGGGCCTAAAACCGGGGTTGAATGAAAAACTGTTTTTT. Translating gives CSVETGGLKPGLNEKLFF.

The J gene is TRBJ2-5, the V gene TRBV9; D is uncertain. CDR1 is SGDLS, CDR2 YYNGEE, per germline. Trimming stripped 1 base from V and 1 base from J, with 5 bases between. The CDR3 spans 13 residues. CDR3 DNA: TGTGCCAGCAGCGTAAACCCCCAAGAGACCCAGTACTTC. Translation: CASSVNPQETQYF.

The chain joins TRBV20-1 to TRBJ2-5, with 8 bases identical to TRBD2. Germline-derived CDR1 and CDR2 are DFQATT and SNEGSKA (reference sequence). The CDR3 totals 12 residues. The ends lost 6 bases at V and 4 bases at J; junction bases unmatched: 4. CDR3 nucleotide sequence: TGCAGTGCCCCGGGAGGGCCAGAGACCCAGTACTTC. Translation: CSAPGGPETQYF.

To note about this clonotype: One end of the junction fails to match germline, which may point to a read error. The gene calls are TRBV7-7 and TRBJ1-2; no definite D call. CDR1 and CDR2 (germline): SSHAT, FNYEAQ (reference sequence). The CDR3 contains 17 residues. DNA for the CDR3: TGTGCTAGCAGCTTAGCCCGTAACGAACACATCAACTATGGCTACACCTTC. It is translated as CASSLARNEHINYGYTF.

V is TRBV18 and J is TRBJ1-2; D not resolved. The length of the CDR3 is 15 residues. Germline assignment: CDR1 KGHSH and CDR2 LQKENI. Between the trimmed V and J ends, which lost 2 bases and 4 bases, there was a span of 14 bases. The CDR3 DNA sequence: TGTGCCAGCTCACCAGGTGGGGTGGAGGCCTATGGCTACACCTTC. Protein: CASSPGGVEAYGYTF.

The chain is built from TRBV29-1 and TRBJ1-4; weak D call: TRBD1 (5 bases). CDR1 and CDR2 from the germline V gene are SQVTM and ANQGSEA. The CDR3 is 13 residues long. V gave up 4 bases and J gave up 8 bases, with 14 bases separating them. The CDR3 loop reads CSVGWDPREKLFF. The CDR3 coding sequence is TGCAGCGTTGGTTGGGACCCCCGGGAAAAACTGTTTTTT.

The chain recombines TRBV4-1 with TRBJ2-1; 8 bases are shared with TRBD2. The CDR3 spans 15 residues. V was clipped by 0 bases and J by 9 bases; unmatched bases: 7. The germline V gene encodes CDR1 MGHRA and CDR2 YSYEKL. The CDR3 sequence is CASSQDLGGAGEQFF. The DNA for the CDR3 is TGCGCCAGCAGCCAAGATCTCGGGGGGGCCGGTGAGCAGTTCTTC.

This clonotype was seen only a few times. V gene TRBV12-3 or TRBV12-4 combines with J gene TRBJ2-4; D is possibly TRBD1 (6 bases). CDR3 size: 12 residues. Trimming shortened V by 6 bases and J by 7 bases, and 10 bases separated the two germline ends. The CDR3 loop is CASRPQGNIQYF. CDR3 nucleotides: TGTGCCAGCAGGCCCCAGGGGAACATTCAGTACTTC.

CDR3 bases: TGCAGTGCTTCTCCGATAGCGGGACACGACAATGAGCAGTTCTTC. Protein: CSASPIAGHDNEQFF. The rearrangement links TRBV20-1 to TRBJ2-1; 8 bases are a match to TRBD2. From germline, CDR1 is DFQATT and CDR2 SNEGSKA (reference sequence). J lost 5 bases, V lost 5 bases, and 11 bases had no gene match. CDR3 length: 15 amino acids.

In DNA form, the CDR3 reads TGCAGCGTTGATCCCCAGGGGACCTTCTATGGCTACACCTTC. Amino acid sequence: CSVDPQGTFYGYTF. The chain is built from TRBV29-1 and TRBJ1-2, with D tentatively TRBD1 (6 bases). V shed 3 bases and J shed 4 bases, with 15 bases lying between them. CDR1 is SQVTM, CDR2 ANQGSEA, per germline. The CDR3 is 14 amino acids.

The CDR3 sequence is CASSRTGTSNQPQHF. The CDR3 nucleotides are TGTGCCAGCAGCCGCACCGGGACCAGCAATCAGCCCCAGCATTTT. The chain couples TRBV5-5 to TRBJ1-5, with D perhaps matching TRBD1 (5 bases). V was pared by 4 bases and J by 1 base, with 12 bases between. In germline, CDR1 is SGHKS, CDR2 YYEKEE (reference sequence). This CDR3 is built from 15 residues.

The genes are TRBV12-3 or TRBV12-4 and TRBJ2-3, with D unclear. The CDR3 runs 14 residues. The V and J ends lost 1 base and 4 bases respectively, with 9 bases between them. CDR3 loop: CASSLVQTADTQYF. The CDR3 bases are TGTGCCAGCAGTTTAGTCCAGACTGCAGATACGCAGTATTTT.

The chain carries TRBV20-1 and TRBJ2-7, with 12 bases that match TRBD2. V trimming: 6 bases; J trimming: 0 bases; junction bases outside the gene matches: 9. Germline V gives CDR1 DFQATT, CDR2 SNEGSKA (reference sequence). CDR3 size: 16 residues. CDR3 region: CSARLAGALSSYEQYF. The CDR3 DNA is TGCAGTGCCAGACTAGCGGGGGCCCTCAGCTCCTACGAGCAGTACTTC.

The chain carries TRBV23-1 and TRBJ1-6, with 12 bases fitting TRBD1. TRBV23-1 falls under the ORF class, with uncertain function. Unmatched junction bases numbered 6, after V lost 2 bases and J lost 10 bases. The CDR3 is 16 amino acids. The chain's CDR3 is CASSQRGTGGVSPLHF. The DNA of the CDR3 is TGCGCCAGCAGTCAACGGGGGACAGGGGGCGTATCACCCCTCCACTTT.

The chain has TRBV5-1 and TRBJ2-5, with 12 bases identical to TRBD2. Per germline, CDR1 SGHRS and CDR2 YFSETQ. This CDR3 is built from 16 residues. The trim removed 4 bases at V and 2 bases at J, leaving 6 bases unmatched. The DNA of the CDR3 is TGCGCCAGCAGCCCTCTAGCGGGGGGGACTCAAGAGACCCAGTACTTC. It yields the protein CASSPLAGGTQETQYF.

The chain links TRBV5-1 to TRBJ2-3; 9 bases match TRBD1. This CDR3 comprises 15 residues. The V gene end was trimmed by 1 base and the J gene end by 3 bases; junction bases not matched to a gene: 3. The germline CDR1 and CDR2 sequences are SGHRS and YFSETQ. DNA for the CDR3: TGCGCCAGCAGCTTGTATGGACAGGGGACAGATACGCAGTATTTT. Protein sequence: CASSLYGQGTDTQYF. Full variable domain (remainder filled in from reference TRBV5-1 and TRBJ2-3): KAGVTQTPRYLIKTRGQQVTLSCSPISGHRSVSWYQQTPGQGLQFLFEYFSETQRNKGNFPGRFSGRQFSNSRSEMNVSTLELGDSALYLCASSLYGQGTDTQYFGPGTRLTVL.

This clonotype was counted between two and nine times. The V and J genes are TRBV5-1 and TRBJ1-6; 9 nucleotides match TRBD1. The CDR3 consists of 18 residues. CDR1 is SGHRS and CDR2 is YFSETQ in the germline V gene. V was pared by 2 bases and J by 0 bases, with 6 bases of the junction left unmatched. The CDR3 region is CASSLGQGLSSYNSPLHF. In DNA form, the CDR3 reads TGCGCCAGCAGCTTAGGACAGGGGTTGAGCTCCTATAATTCACCCCTCCACTTT.

V is TRBV15 and J is TRBJ2-2; 8 bases are a match to TRBD1. The CDR3 runs to 13 residues. Germline CDR1 and CDR2: LNHNV and YYDKDF (reference sequence). V was pared by 8 bases and J by 7 bases, with 6 bases of the junction left unmatched. The CDR3 here is CATRAGGFGELFF. DNA of the CDR3: TGTGCCACCCGAGCAGGGGGCTTCGGGGAGCTGTTTTTT. Full variable domain (remainder filled in from reference TRBV15 and TRBJ2-2): DAMVIQNPRYQVTQFGKPVTLSCSQTLNHNVMYWYQQKSSQAPKLLFHYYDKDFNNEADTPDNFQSRRPNTSFCFLDIRSPGLGDTAMYLCATRAGGFGELFFGEGSRLTVL.

This sequence joins TRBV11-3 and TRBJ1-4, with unresolved D. CDR1 and CDR2 (germline): SGHNT, YENEEA. The germline V and J ends were trimmed by 3 bases and 8 bases, with 7 bases remaining between them. This CDR3 has 12 residues. Here the CDR3 DNA reads TGTGCCAGCAGCTTCGTAGGAGAAAAACTGTTTTTT. Translation: CASSFVGEKLFF.

The J gene is TRBJ1-1, the V gene TRBV14; the D is unclear. Looked up from germline, CDR1 is SGHDN and CDR2 is FVKESK. This CDR3 is 14 amino acids long. The V gene lost 4 bases and the J gene lost 5 bases, with 14 bases spanning the gap. CDR3 bases: TGTGCCAGCAGCCCCCGGTCCGGCGGGACTGAAGCTTTCTTT. Translation gives CASSPRSGGTEAFF.